These 11 T cell receptor beta chains originate from one sample sequenced in a study of T-cell reconstitution after alpha-beta-depleted transplantation in children. Library preparation (for TCRbeta) was performed with unique molecular identifiers. TCRdb fed the PCR reads into MiXCR, producing one record per CDR3 protein. The sample has approximately 210,000 distinct CDR3 sequences; approximately 15% are singletons. Specimen: PBMCs, mostly from graft donor cells, collected 360 days after TCRalphabeta/CD19-depleted stem cell transplant. The receptors originated from a male patient between 2 and 15 years old who had a stem cell transplant for acute lymphoblastic leukemia, so the T cells may come from the graft donor.

This clonotype was detected a few times. V gene TRBV30 combines with J gene TRBJ2-7; TRBD1 is a possible D gene (6 bases). Looked up from germline, CDR1 is GTSNPN and CDR2 is SVGIG (reference sequence). V lost 4 bases and J lost 3, with 10 bases in between. The CDR3 sequence is 12 residues long. CDR3 in amino acids: CAWTQGFYEQYF. CDR3 sequence (DNA): TGTGCCTGGACCCAGGGGTTCTACGAGCAGTACTTC.

This clonotype was observed a few times. The V gene is TRBV5-1, the J gene TRBJ2-7; 8 positions agree with TRBD1. Germline trimming cut 4 bases from V and 7 bases from J; bases unmatched to any gene: 10. CDR3 length: 14 amino acids. Looked up from germline, CDR1 is SGHRS and CDR2 is YFSETQ. The CDR3 region is CASSLGQGVWEQYF. The CDR3, as DNA: TGCGCCAGCAGCCTTGGACAGGGTGTGTGGGAGCAGTACTTC. Full variable domain (rest looked up from reference TRBV5-1 and TRBJ2-7): KAGVTQTPRYLIKTRGQQVTLSCSPISGHRSVSWYQQTPGQGLQFLFEYFSETQRNKGNFPGRFSGRQFSNSRSEMNVSTLELGDSALYLCASSLGQGVWEQYFGPGTRLTVT.

This clonotype turned up a few times. This chain uses TRBV7-2 with TRBJ1-5; TRBD1 is a possible D gene (6 bases). The V end was cut by 9 bases, the J end by 3 bases, with 18 bases between. The CDR3 extends over 15 amino acids. Per the germline V gene, CDR1 is SGHTA and CDR2 is FQGNSA. The CDR3 region has the DNA TGTGCCAGAGATACACAGGGTGACCTCAATCAGCCCCAGCATTTT. Encoded protein: CARDTQGDLNQPQHF.

This clonotype was detected a few times. Written as DNA, the CDR3 is TGTGCCAGCAGCTTGGACGGGGGGACCACAGATACGCAGTATTTT. It codes for CASSLDGGTTDTQYF. The rearrangement links TRBV5-6 to TRBJ2-3; 7 bases map to TRBD2. CDR3 length equals 15 residues. V lost 0 bases, J lost 2 bases, and 3 bases stayed unmatched. Germline CDR1 reads SGHDT; CDR2 reads YYEEEE.

The chain recombines TRBV20-1 with TRBJ1-5; D may be TRBD1 (6 bases). The germline V gene has CDR1 DFQATT and CDR2 SNEGSKA (reference sequence). The ends were cut back, 0 bases at V and 3 bases at J, with 12 bases in the middle. The CDR3 covers 15 residues. For the CDR3, the DNA is TGCAGTGCTAGAGATCCGACAGGAGACAATCAGCCCCAGCATTTT. Translated: CSARDPTGDNQPQHF.

This clonotype occurred many times. The chain is built from TRBV6-6 and TRBJ1-4; D not certain. The length of the CDR3 is 11 residues. CDR1 MNHNY and CDR2 SVGAGI come from the germline V gene (reference sequence). Trimming removed 6 bases from V and 5 bases from J, with 4 bases in between. The CDR3 DNA reads TGTGCCAGCAGACACAATGAAAAACTGTTTTTT. This codes for CASRHNEKLFF.

Note on this clonotype: The junction shows a germline mismatch at one end, possibly a read error. The chain has TRBV3-1 and TRBJ1-3, with D unclear. This CDR3 region has 16 residues. Germline loops: CDR1 LGHDT, CDR2 YNNKEL (reference sequence). The CDR3 sequence is CASSQTVFSSENTIYF. In DNA, the CDR3 is TGTGCCAGCAGCCAAACGGTCTTTAGCTCTGAAAACACCATATATTTT.

This clonotype was seen only a few times. The V and J genes are TRBV20-1 and TRBJ1-2; D might be TRBD1 (5 bases). The CDR3 totals 17 residues. The V gene's germline CDR1 is DFQATT and CDR2 SNEGSKA (reference sequence). V gave up 0 bases and J gave up 0 bases, with 17 bases separating them. The CDR3 spells CSAREWFVEGTNYGYTF. The CDR3, as DNA: TGCAGTGCTAGAGAATGGTTCGTGGAGGGGACTAACTATGGCTACACCTTC.

The J gene is TRBJ2-7, the V gene TRBV5-1; a weak D match, TRBD2 (5 bases). The CDR3 length is 12 residues. CDR1 and CDR2 from the germline V gene are SGHRS and YFSETQ. V dropped 7 bases and J dropped 0 bases, with 8 bases sitting between them. The CDR3 nucleotides read TGCGCCAGCGGGGAGACCTCCTACGAGCAGTACTTC. Translated: CASGETSYEQYF.

Ten or more counts support this clonotype. The chain uses TRBV20-1 and TRBJ2-1; 10 bases are shared with TRBD2. Germline CDR1 is DFQATT and CDR2 is SNEGSKA (reference sequence). Trimming removed 3 bases from V and 6 bases from J; junction bases left unmatched: 20. This CDR3 has 19 residues. The CDR3: CSASRPGLAMRSGFNEQFF. The DNA for the CDR3 is TGCAGTGCTAGCAGGCCGGGACTAGCGATGCGTTCGGGCTTCAATGAGCAGTTCTTC.

This clonotype was seen only a few times. The V gene is TRBV12-3 or TRBV12-4, the J gene TRBJ2-1; 9 bases line up with TRBD2. The CDR3 is 13 residues long. V shed 8 bases, J shed 4 bases, and the junction held 3 bases outside the gene matches. In nucleotides, the CDR3 is TGTGCCAGCCGACTAGCGGTTTACAATGAGCAGTTCTTC. This gives the protein CASRLAVYNEQFF.